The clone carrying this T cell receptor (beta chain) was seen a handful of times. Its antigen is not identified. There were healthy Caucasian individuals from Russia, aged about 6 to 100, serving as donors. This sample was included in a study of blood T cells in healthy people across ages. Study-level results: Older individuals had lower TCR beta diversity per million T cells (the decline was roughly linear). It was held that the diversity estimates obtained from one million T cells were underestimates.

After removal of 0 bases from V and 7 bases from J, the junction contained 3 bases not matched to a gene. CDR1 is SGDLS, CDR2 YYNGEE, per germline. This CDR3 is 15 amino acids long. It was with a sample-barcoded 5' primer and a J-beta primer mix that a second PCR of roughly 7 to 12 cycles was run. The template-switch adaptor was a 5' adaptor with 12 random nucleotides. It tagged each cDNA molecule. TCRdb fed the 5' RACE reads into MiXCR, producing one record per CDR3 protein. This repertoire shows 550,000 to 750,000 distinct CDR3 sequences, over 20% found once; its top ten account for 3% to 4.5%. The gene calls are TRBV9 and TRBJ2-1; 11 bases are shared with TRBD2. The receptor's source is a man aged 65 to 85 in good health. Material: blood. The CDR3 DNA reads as TGTGCCAGCAGCGTAGTTAGCGGGAGGGCAAATGAGCAGTTCTTC. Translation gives CASSVVSGRANEQFF.